Below, one T cell receptor (beta chain) is given with its context. Its antigen is currently unknown. The sample originates from a study of early T cells in non-severe SARS-CoV-2 infection. On the study more broadly: Unpaired chains resulted from sequencing bulk RNA of unsorted whole blood. Study outcomes and limitations: Using VDJdb, the matching emphasized anti-spike CD8 responses while missing private and CD4 specificities.

The CDR3 runs to 16 residues. Germline trimming cut 0 bases from V and 5 bases from J; bases unmatched to any gene: 6. Germline V lookup: CDR1 ENHRY, CDR2 SYGVKD. Tagging with unique molecular identifiers was applied to individual cDNA molecules. TCRdb recomputed calls from the 5' RACE reads with MiXCR, one row per CDR3 protein. The sample gives about 49,000 distinct CDR3 sequences, about 11% of which show up once; approximately 8.5% is in the top ten. This clonotype originated in an adult who was a healthcare worker with PCR-confirmed SARS-CoV-2 infection or an uninfected control (not recorded which). The chain is built from TRBV10-3 and TRBJ2-7; TRBD1 matches 11 bases. Sequencing was performed on whole blood. The CDR3 sequence: CAISESRTGGFNEQYF. In nucleotides, the CDR3 is TGTGCCATCAGTGAGTCTAGGACAGGGGGCTTCAACGAGCAGTACTTC.